The present entry profiles one T cell receptor (beta chain) with its context. This may be a read error: a much more frequent sequence differs by one nucleotide. This CDR3 is 14 amino acids long. V lost 6 bases to trimming and J lost 4 bases; unmatched junction nucleotides: 7. This entry is derived from a study of T-cell reconstitution after alpha-beta-depleted transplantation in children. Construction of the TCRbeta library involved unique molecular identifiers. TCRdb called the PCR reads again in MiXCR, with one record for every CDR3 protein. The data contain 640,000 or so distinct CDR3 sequences, 16% of them seen just once; the ten biggest clones take up over 0.95%.

This specimen consisted of PBMCs from the stem cell graft donor, obtained from the stem cell graft. J is TRBJ2-7 and V is TRBV12-3 or TRBV12-4; 9 nucleotides align to TRBD1. The origin of this receptor is a human donor who donated a stem cell graft to a child with acute myeloid leukemia. The CDR3 DNA reads as TGTGCCAGCAGAACCGGGACAGGGTTATACGAGCAGTACTTC. It is translated as CASRTGTGLYEQYF.